This T cell receptor (beta chain) emerged from a study of CD4 T cells in relation to SARS-CoV-2 and coronaviruses. The germline gives CDR1 LGHDT, CDR2 YNNKEL (reference sequence). The CDR3 totals 19 residues. V was cut by 4 bases and J by 0 bases, with 19 bases left in between. The protocol was immunoSEQ multiplex PCR, while the TCRdb copy is restricted to in-frame clones and leaves out a portion. The sample carries about 65,000 clones, around 87% recorded once. Unexposed donor CD4+ T cells date from about 2011-2018, before the COVID-19 pandemic. The material sequenced was memory CD4+ T cells from PBMCs. The genes are TRBV3-1 (or the pseudogene TRBV3-2) and TRBJ2-6; D not resolved. The clonotype was recovered from a human donor in good health. CDR3 loop: CASSRTRVGASSGANVLTF. DNA for the CDR3: TGTGCCAGCAGCCGTACGCGAGTGGGCGCGTCCTCTGGGGCCAACGTCCTGACTTTC.